This entry lists 13 T cell receptor beta chains sequenced from one sample in a study of control samples from healthy donors and cancer patients. Here immunoSEQ multiplex PCR was the method, and the copy in TCRdb shows in-frame clones only, minus some. This sample has over 100,000 clones; 75% to 95% occur once, and the top ten carry 2% to 3%. Sequencing was done on a sample of blood. Receptors were obtained from a man in his forties in good health.

The chain recombines TRBV4-1 with TRBJ1-2; D ambiguous. The CDR3 runs to 14 residues. The V gene's germline CDR1 is MGHRA and CDR2 YSYEKL. V was shortened by 4 bases and J by 6 bases, with 15 bases between the two germline ends. The chain's CDR3 is CASSRLSGTDGYTF. Written as DNA, the CDR3 is TGCGCCAGCAGCCGCCTGAGTGGTACGGATGGCTACACCTTC.

The rearrangement links TRBV5-4 to TRBJ1-2; 10 bases map to TRBD1. This CDR3 has 16 amino acids. Germline V gives CDR1 SGHNT, CDR2 YYREEE (reference sequence). Germline trimming cut 0 bases from V and 6 bases from J; bases unmatched to any gene: 8. The CDR3 region is CASSLDLIGTGDGYTF. The CDR3 DNA is TGTGCCAGCAGCTTGGACCTAATAGGGACAGGGGATGGCTACACCTTC. Supplemented by reference TRBV5-4 and TRBJ1-2, the full variable domain reads ETGVTQSPTHLIKTRGQQVTLRCSSQSGHNTVSWYQQALGQGPQFIFQYYREEENGRGNFPPRFSGLQFPNYSSELNVNALELDDSALYLCASSLDLIGTGDGYTFGSGTRLTVV.

V gene TRBV7-9 combines with J gene TRBJ1-1; a weak D match, TRBD1 (6 bases). CDR1 is SEHNR and CDR2 is FQNEAQ in the germline V gene (reference sequence). The CDR3 covers 13 residues. V was clipped by 4 bases and J by 6 bases, with 12 bases between them. CDR3 protein: CASSSEGGAEAFF. The CDR3 DNA reads TGTGCCAGCAGCTCCGAAGGGGGAGCTGAAGCTTTCTTT.

The rearrangement joins TRBV5-1 to TRBJ2-1, with TRBD2 as a possible D gene (7 bases). V was pared by 5 bases and J by 9 bases, with 21 bases between. From germline, CDR1 is SGHRS and CDR2 YFSETQ. The CDR3 is made up of 15 amino acids. In DNA form, the CDR3 reads TGCGCCAGCAGACGGGGAGGGCAGGGGCCTATTGAGCAGTTCTTC. Amino acid sequence: CASRRGGQGPIEQFF.

The CDR3 region has the DNA TGCGCCAGCAGGCCCTCCTGGAACACCGGGGAGCTGTTTTTT. Amino acid sequence: CASRPSWNTGELFF. The chain joins TRBV5-1 to TRBJ2-2; D ambiguous. Per germline, CDR1 SGHRS and CDR2 YFSETQ. Deletions cut 5 bases from V and 1 base from J, with 9 bases between. The CDR3 has 14 amino acids.

The rearrangement uses TRBV14 and TRBJ2-1; TRBD2 matches at 7 bases. Germline lookup yields CDR1 SGHDN and CDR2 FVKESK. The CDR3 totals 11 residues. Written as DNA, the CDR3 is TGTCACCGACTAGCTCCCAATGAGCAGTTCTTC. Translating it yields CHRLAPNEQFF.

The gene calls are TRBV13 and TRBJ1-5, with D possibly matching TRBD1 (5 bases). The CDR3 is 16 residues long. Germline CDR1 reads PRHDT; CDR2 reads FYEKMQ (reference sequence). Trimming cost V 8 bases and J 5 bases, with 22 bases left between them. The CDR3 sequence is CASQDRNRDWHQPQHF. The CDR3 DNA reads as TGTGCCAGCCAAGACCGAAACCGGGACTGGCATCAGCCCCAGCATTTT.

To note about this clone: One junction end does not reproduce the germline sequence, and a read error may be involved. The rearrangement uses TRBV6-2 or TRBV6-3 and TRBJ2-5; a possible D gene is TRBD2 (5 bases). The germline CDR1 and CDR2 sequences are MNHEY and SVGEGT. The CDR3 length is 15 residues. DNA for the CDR3: TGTGCTAGCAGTCGATTACCGGGAAAGCAAGAGACCCAGTACTTC. Translated: CASSRLPGKQETQYF.

The genes are TRBV7-9 and TRBJ2-1, with 10 bases aligning to TRBD1. Germline lookup yields CDR1 SEHNR and CDR2 FQNEAQ (reference sequence). The CDR3 has 15 residues. J lost 4 bases, V lost 5 bases, and 5 bases had no gene match. The CDR3 spells CASSVPGQGYNEQFF. The DNA for the CDR3 is TGTGCCAGCAGCGTCCCGGGACAGGGGTACAATGAGCAGTTCTTC.

The rearrangement links TRBV19 to TRBJ2-7; possibly TRBD1 for D (5 bases). Germline V lookup: CDR1 LNHDA, CDR2 SQIVND (reference sequence). V dropped 5 bases and J dropped 6 bases, with 14 bases sitting between them. There are 13 residues in the CDR3. CDR3 protein: CASSFAGPREQYF. The CDR3 nucleotides read TGTGCCAGTAGTTTTGCAGGGCCGCGCGAGCAGTACTTC.

The rearrangement joins TRBV27 to TRBJ2-3; D remains ambiguous. CDR3 length: 13 residues. Germline V CDR1 and CDR2: MNHEY, SMNVEV (reference sequence). Trimming cost V 2 bases and J 9 bases, with 12 bases left between them. As DNA, the CDR3 is TGTGCCAGCAGTTTAAAGCCCGCGGTGACGCAGTATTTT. Translating gives CASSLKPAVTQYF.

This chain joins TRBV10-3 and TRBJ2-4, with D possibly being TRBD1 (5 bases). The CDR3 sequence is 15 residues long. CDR1 is ENHRY, CDR2 SYGVKD, per germline. V lost 6 bases and J lost 1, with 13 bases in between. The chain's CDR3 is CAISTGVQAKNIQYF. As DNA, the CDR3 is TGTGCCATCAGCACAGGAGTTCAGGCCAAAAACATTCAGTACTTC.

This chain connects TRBV2 to TRBJ2-7, with a tentative D call TRBD2 (7 bases). Germline lookup yields CDR1 SNHLY and CDR2 FYNNEI. Trimming took 4 bases from V and 4 from J, leaving 17 bases between them. The CDR3 loop spans 15 amino acids. CDR3 region: CASSVERDTIYEQYF. Written as DNA, the CDR3 is TGTGCCAGCAGTGTTGAGCGGGACACAATTTACGAGCAGTACTTC. Full variable domain (rest looked up from reference TRBV2 and TRBJ2-7): EPEVTQTPSHQVTQMGQEVILRCVPISNHLYFYWYRQILGQKVEFLVSFYNNEISEKSEIFDDQFSVERPDGSNFTLKIRSTKLEDSAMYFCASSVERDTIYEQYFGPGTRLTVT.